This is a list of T cell receptor beta chains from one sample in a study of blood T cell repertoires in COVID-19. This table comes from immunoSEQ multiplex PCR, and its TCRdb copy is limited to in-frame clones, with some not included. Among tens of thousands of clones listed, approximately 92% were seen once. The sequenced sample consisted of peripheral blood. These receptors were collected from a man between 50 and 59 years old with active COVID-19. Each CDR3 is given with its conserved first and last residue. Each record gives: clone size, V gene, J gene, CDR3 length, D gene, CDR3 DNA, CDR3 protein. The D gene is left open where the match is weak. For some rows the clone size is stated as once, few or many, or as a class when expanded; others skip it.

clone_size: NA; v_call: TRBV11-2; j_call: TRBJ1-4; cdr3_length: 18; d_call: TRBD1; cdr3_nt: TGTGCCAGCAGAGATCCCACCTCCAGACAGGGGGGTGTTGAAAAACTGTTTTTT; cdr3_aa: CASRDPTSRQGGVEKLFF
clone_size: NA; v_call: TRBV7-9; j_call: TRBJ2-3; cdr3_length: 13; d_call: NA; cdr3_nt: TGTGCCAGCAGCCCCCGGGTGTCGGATACGCAGTATTTT; cdr3_aa: CASSPRVSDTQYF
clone_size: NA; v_call: TRBV19; j_call: TRBJ2-5; cdr3_length: 14; d_call: TRBD1; cdr3_nt: TGTGCCAGTAGGCCGACAGGGGTTGGAGAGACCCAGTACTTC; cdr3_aa: CASRPTGVGETQYF
clone_size: NA; v_call: TRBV27; j_call: TRBJ1-4; cdr3_length: 13; d_call: NA; cdr3_nt: TGTGCCAGTTCGAGAAGTCTAAATGAAAAACTGTTTTTT; cdr3_aa: CASSRSLNEKLFF
clone_size: NA; v_call: TRBV2; j_call: TRBJ1-5; cdr3_length: 15; d_call: TRBD1; cdr3_nt: TGTGCCAGCAGTCCCGGGACAGGGGGGAATCAGCCCCAGCATTTT; cdr3_aa: CASSPGTGGNQPQHF
clone_size: NA; v_call: TRBV19; j_call: TRBJ1-2; cdr3_length: 15; d_call: NA; cdr3_nt: TGTGCCAGTAGTATGCGGGAGGCCTTCCTCGGGGGCTACACCTTC; cdr3_aa: CASSMREAFLGGYTF
clone_size: NA; v_call: TRBV6-5; j_call: TRBJ1-6; cdr3_length: 15; d_call: TRBD1; cdr3_nt: TGTGCCAGCAGTTTGAGACAGGGATCGCCTTCACCCCTCCACTTT; cdr3_aa: CASSLRQGSPSPLHF
clone_size: NA; v_call: TRBV27; j_call: TRBJ2-5; cdr3_length: 15; d_call: TRBD1; cdr3_nt: TGTGCCAGCAGTGCGGGGACAGGGAACCAAGAGACCCAGTACTTC; cdr3_aa: CASSAGTGNQETQYF
clone_size: NA; v_call: TRBV5-1; j_call: TRBJ1-1; cdr3_length: 16; d_call: NA; cdr3_nt: TGCGCCAGCACCGGAGGCAGCAGCAGTTCGGGCACTGAAGCTTTCTTT; cdr3_aa: CASTGGSSSSGTEAFF
clone_size: NA; v_call: TRBV6-2/TRBV6-3; j_call: TRBJ2-7; cdr3_length: 13; d_call: TRBD1; cdr3_nt: TGTGCCAGCAGTTACGACAGGGCCTACGAGCAGTACTTC; cdr3_aa: CASSYDRAYEQYF
clone_size: NA; v_call: TRBV18; j_call: TRBJ2-1; cdr3_length: 16; d_call: NA; cdr3_nt: TGTGCCAGCTCACGGCGCGGGCGGGAAGCCTACAATGAGCAGTTCTTC; cdr3_aa: CASSRRGREAYNEQFF
clone_size: NA; v_call: TRBV7-2; j_call: TRBJ2-5; cdr3_length: 13; d_call: TRBD2; cdr3_nt: TGTGCCAGCCGCGGGGGGAACCAAGAGACCCAGTACTTC; cdr3_aa: CASRGGNQETQYF
clone_size: NA; v_call: TRBV7-9; j_call: TRBJ2-2; cdr3_length: 15; d_call: NA; cdr3_nt: TGTGCCAGCAGCGCCCCGGGACAAACGTCCGGGGAGCTGTTTTTT; cdr3_aa: CASSAPGQTSGELFF
clone_size: NA; v_call: TRBV14; j_call: TRBJ2-7; cdr3_length: 13; d_call: NA; cdr3_nt: TGTGCCAGCAGCCAAGATAGGCTAGAGGACATTGGCTTC; cdr3_aa: CASSQDRLEDIGF
clone_size: NA; v_call: TRBV9; j_call: TRBJ1-3; cdr3_length: 16; d_call: NA; cdr3_nt: TGTGCCAGCAGCGATACCGGGACAAGCTCTGGAAACACCATATATTTT; cdr3_aa: CASSDTGTSSGNTIYF
clone_size: NA; v_call: TRBV12-5; j_call: TRBJ1-5; cdr3_length: 15; d_call: NA; cdr3_nt: TGTGCTAGTGGTTTGGGGGGCTTGGGCAATCAGCCCCAGCATTTT; cdr3_aa: CASGLGGLGNQPQHF
clone_size: NA; v_call: TRBV28; j_call: TRBJ2-2; cdr3_length: 14; d_call: NA; cdr3_nt: TGTGCCAGCACGTGGGGGCCAGGGACCGGGGAGCTGTTTTTT; cdr3_aa: CASTWGPGTGELFF
clone_size: NA; v_call: TRBV7-9; j_call: TRBJ2-7; cdr3_length: 13; d_call: TRBD2; cdr3_nt: TGTGCCAGCAGCTTATCCGGGACTAGCCAACAGTACTTC; cdr3_aa: CASSLSGTSQQYF
clone_size: NA; v_call: TRBV2; j_call: TRBJ2-3; cdr3_length: 16; d_call: NA; cdr3_nt: TGTGCCAGCAGCCGGGGGGCTAGCGGTAGCACAGATACGCAGTATTTT; cdr3_aa: CASSRGASGSTDTQYF
clone_size: NA; v_call: TRBV7-9; j_call: TRBJ1-1; cdr3_length: 13; d_call: NA; cdr3_nt: TGTGCCAGCAGCGTCGGGAGGAACACTGAAGCTTTCTTT; cdr3_aa: CASSVGRNTEAFF
clone_size: NA; v_call: TRBV7-3; j_call: TRBJ1-1; cdr3_length: 14; d_call: NA; cdr3_nt: TGTGCCAGCAGCTTAGAAGCGTGGAACACTGAAGCTTTCTTT; cdr3_aa: CASSLEAWNTEAFF
clone_size: once; v_call: TRBV19; j_call: TRBJ2-1; cdr3_length: 13; d_call: NA; cdr3_nt: TGTGCCAGTAGTATAGACCGACAGTTGGGGCAGTTCTTC; cdr3_aa: CASSIDRQLGQFF
clone_size: NA; v_call: TRBV19; j_call: TRBJ2-5; cdr3_length: 18; d_call: TRBD1; cdr3_nt: TGTGCCAGTAGTACTTGGGACAGCCCAATCCGTGACCAAGAGACCCAGTACTTC; cdr3_aa: CASSTWDSPIRDQETQYF
clone_size: NA; v_call: TRBV7-2; j_call: TRBJ1-5; cdr3_length: 14; d_call: NA; cdr3_nt: TGTGCCAGCAGCCCTACAGGGCACAATCAGCCCCAGCATTTT; cdr3_aa: CASSPTGHNQPQHF
clone_size: once; v_call: TRBV28; j_call: TRBJ2-7; cdr3_length: 15; d_call: NA; cdr3_nt: TGTGCCAGCAGTTTCCCCCAGGGCTGGGGTAGCGAGCAGTACTTC; cdr3_aa: CASSFPQGWGSEQYF
clone_size: NA; v_call: TRBV28; j_call: TRBJ2-3; cdr3_length: 17; d_call: TRBD2; cdr3_nt: TGTGCCAGCACCTTATGGAGTGGGAGGGCCGGGACAGATACGCAGTATTTT; cdr3_aa: CASTLWSGRAGTDTQYF
clone_size: NA; v_call: TRBV6-5; j_call: TRBJ1-4; cdr3_length: 13; d_call: NA; cdr3_nt: TGTGCCAGTACCGACAGACTTAATGAAAAACTGTTTTTT; cdr3_aa: CASTDRLNEKLFF
clone_size: NA; v_call: TRBV6-6; j_call: TRBJ2-1; cdr3_length: 18; d_call: TRBD1; cdr3_nt: TGTGCCAGCAGTCAACTCACAGGGGGCCTTTACGTTAACAATGAGCAGTTCTTC; cdr3_aa: CASSQLTGGLYVNNEQFF
clone_size: NA; v_call: TRBV28; j_call: TRBJ2-3; cdr3_length: 15; d_call: TRBD2; cdr3_nt: TGTGCCAGCAGTTTCCCCGGGCTAGCGGGTTATACGCAGTATTTT; cdr3_aa: CASSFPGLAGYTQYF
clone_size: NA; v_call: TRBV18; j_call: TRBJ2-7; cdr3_length: 16; d_call: TRBD1; cdr3_nt: TGTGCCAGCTCACCCCTCGGCCCCGGGACAGGAGGTGAGCAGTACTTC; cdr3_aa: CASSPLGPGTGGEQYF
clone_size: NA; v_call: TRBV21-1; j_call: TRBJ2-2; cdr3_length: 16; d_call: NA; cdr3_nt: TGTGCCAGCAGCAAAGGGGGGCGACAGAACACCGGGGAGCTGTTTTTT; cdr3_aa: CASSKGGRQNTGELFF
clone_size: NA; v_call: TRBV5-1; j_call: TRBJ2-3; cdr3_length: 15; d_call: NA; cdr3_nt: TGCGCCAGCAGCTTGGGACCGGGAGATACAGATACGCAGTATTTT; cdr3_aa: CASSLGPGDTDTQYF
clone_size: NA; v_call: TRBV5-5; j_call: TRBJ2-5; cdr3_length: 14; d_call: NA; cdr3_nt: TGTGCCAGCAGCTTGTTCTCCGCGGAAGAGACCCAGTACTTC; cdr3_aa: CASSLFSAEETQYF
clone_size: NA; v_call: TRBV5-8; j_call: TRBJ1-2; cdr3_length: 15; d_call: TRBD1; cdr3_nt: TGTGCCAGCAGCTTTCGGACAGGGCACGGCTATGGCTACACCTTC; cdr3_aa: CASSFRTGHGYGYTF
clone_size: NA; v_call: TRBV12-5; j_call: TRBJ1-2; cdr3_length: 12; d_call: NA; cdr3_nt: TGTGCTAGTGGTTTGCCCCAGGGGGGCTACACCTTC; cdr3_aa: CASGLPQGGYTF
clone_size: NA; v_call: TRBV25-1; j_call: TRBJ2-6; cdr3_length: 15; d_call: NA; cdr3_nt: TGTGCCAGCAGTGAAGTCGGAGCTGGGGCCAACGTCCTGACTTTC; cdr3_aa: CASSEVGAGANVLTF
clone_size: NA; v_call: TRBV6-5; j_call: TRBJ2-2; cdr3_length: 15; d_call: NA; cdr3_nt: TGTGCCAGCAGTTATCGGGTCGAAGGCACCGGGGAGCTGTTTTTT; cdr3_aa: CASSYRVEGTGELFF
clone_size: NA; v_call: TRBV5-5; j_call: TRBJ2-7; cdr3_length: 14; d_call: NA; cdr3_nt: TGTGCCAGCAGCTTCGCGCCGCCGAACTACGAGCAGTACTTC; cdr3_aa: CASSFAPPNYEQYF
clone_size: NA; v_call: TRBV19; j_call: TRBJ1-5; cdr3_length: 15; d_call: NA; cdr3_nt: TGTGCCACCCCTGTTTGGGGACATTTAGGTCAGCCCCAGCATTTT; cdr3_aa: CATPVWGHLGQPQHF
clone_size: NA; v_call: TRBV5-6; j_call: TRBJ2-3; cdr3_length: 16; d_call: NA; cdr3_nt: TGTGCCAGCAGCCCAGGGACTCGACGAAGCACAGATACGCAGTATTTT; cdr3_aa: CASSPGTRRSTDTQYF
clone_size: NA; v_call: TRBV4-3; j_call: TRBJ1-1; cdr3_length: 15; d_call: TRBD1; cdr3_nt: TGCGCCAGCAGCCAAGAACAGGGGTGGGACACTGAAGCTTTCTTT; cdr3_aa: CASSQEQGWDTEAFF